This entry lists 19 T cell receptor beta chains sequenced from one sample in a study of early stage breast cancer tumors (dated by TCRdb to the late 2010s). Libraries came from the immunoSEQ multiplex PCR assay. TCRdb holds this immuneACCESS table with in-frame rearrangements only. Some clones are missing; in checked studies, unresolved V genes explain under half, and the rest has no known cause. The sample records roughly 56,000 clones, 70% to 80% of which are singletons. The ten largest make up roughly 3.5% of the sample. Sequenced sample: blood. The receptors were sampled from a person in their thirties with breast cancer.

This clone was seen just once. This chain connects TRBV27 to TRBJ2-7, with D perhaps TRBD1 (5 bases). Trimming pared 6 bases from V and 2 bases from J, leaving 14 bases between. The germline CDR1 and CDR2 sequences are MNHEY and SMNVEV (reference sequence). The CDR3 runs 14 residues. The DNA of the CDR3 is TGTGCCAGCAGGTCACTCGGCAGGGCCTACGAGCAGTACTTC. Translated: CASRSLGRAYEQYF.

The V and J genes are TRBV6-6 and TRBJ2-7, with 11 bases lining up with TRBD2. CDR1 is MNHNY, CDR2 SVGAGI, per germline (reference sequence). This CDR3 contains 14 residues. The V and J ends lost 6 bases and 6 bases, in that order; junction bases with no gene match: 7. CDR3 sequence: CASSNLAGGREQYF. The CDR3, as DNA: TGTGCCAGCAGCAATCTAGCGGGAGGCCGCGAGCAGTACTTC.

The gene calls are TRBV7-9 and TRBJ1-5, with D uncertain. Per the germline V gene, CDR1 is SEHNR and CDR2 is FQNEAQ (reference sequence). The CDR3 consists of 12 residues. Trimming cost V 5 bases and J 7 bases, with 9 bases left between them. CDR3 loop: CASSPIGQPQHF. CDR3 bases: TGTGCCAGCAGCCCTATAGGGCAGCCCCAGCATTTT. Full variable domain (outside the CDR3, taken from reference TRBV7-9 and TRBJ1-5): DTGVSQNPRHKITKRGQNVTFRCDPISEHNRLYWYRQTLGQGPEFLTYFQNEAQLEKSRLLSDRFSAERPKGSFSTLEIQRTEQGDSAMYLCASSPIGQPQHFGDGTRLSIL.

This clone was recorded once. CDR3 residues: CASSPGLALDTQYF. In DNA, the CDR3 is TGTGCCAGCAGCCCTGGACTAGCGTTGGATACGCAGTATTTT. This sequence joins TRBV7-2 and TRBJ2-3; 9 nucleotides line up with TRBD2. CDR1 SGHTA and CDR2 FQGNSA come from the germline V gene. The CDR3 totals 14 residues. Unmatched junction bases numbered 6, after V lost 5 bases and J lost 6 bases.

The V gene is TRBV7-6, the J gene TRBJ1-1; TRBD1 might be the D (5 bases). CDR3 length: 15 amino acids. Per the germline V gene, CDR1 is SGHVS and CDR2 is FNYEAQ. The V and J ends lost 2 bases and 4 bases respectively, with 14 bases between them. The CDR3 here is CASSLMGVAGTEAFF. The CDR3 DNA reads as TGTGCCAGCAGCTTAATGGGGGTTGCAGGCACTGAAGCTTTCTTT.

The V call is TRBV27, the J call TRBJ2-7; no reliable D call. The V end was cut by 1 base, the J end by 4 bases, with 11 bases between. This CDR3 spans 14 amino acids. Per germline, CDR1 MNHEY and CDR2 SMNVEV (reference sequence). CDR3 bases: TGTGCCAGCAGTTTATATTATGTGGGTTACGAGCAGTACTTC. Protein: CASSLYYVGYEQYF.

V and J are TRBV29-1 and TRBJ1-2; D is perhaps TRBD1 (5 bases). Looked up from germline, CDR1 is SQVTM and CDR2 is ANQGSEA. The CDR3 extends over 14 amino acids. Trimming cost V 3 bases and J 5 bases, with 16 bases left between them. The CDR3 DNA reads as TGCAGCGTTGAGCCTGGGACTGACTCTTATGGCTACACCTTC. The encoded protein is CSVEPGTDSYGYTF.

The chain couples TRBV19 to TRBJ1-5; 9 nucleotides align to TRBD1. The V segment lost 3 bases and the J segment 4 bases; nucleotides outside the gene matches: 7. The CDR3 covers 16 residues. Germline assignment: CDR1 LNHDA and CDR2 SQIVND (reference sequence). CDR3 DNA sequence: TGTGCCAGTAGTATTCTAGGGACAGGGCTTAATCAGCCCCAGCATTTT. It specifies CASSILGTGLNQPQHF.

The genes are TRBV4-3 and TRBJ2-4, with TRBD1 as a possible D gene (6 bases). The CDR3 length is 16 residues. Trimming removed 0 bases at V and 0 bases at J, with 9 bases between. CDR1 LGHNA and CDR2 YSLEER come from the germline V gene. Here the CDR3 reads CASSQEQGRAKNIQYF. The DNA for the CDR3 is TGCGCCAGCAGCCAAGAACAGGGTAGAGCCAAAAACATTCAGTACTTC.

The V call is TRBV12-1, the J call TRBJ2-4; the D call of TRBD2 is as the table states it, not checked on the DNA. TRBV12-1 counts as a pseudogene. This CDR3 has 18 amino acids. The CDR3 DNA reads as TGTGCCAGCAGCCCGACTAGCGGGAGATATGGGGCCAAAAACATTCAGTACTTC. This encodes CASSPTSGRYGAKNIQYF.

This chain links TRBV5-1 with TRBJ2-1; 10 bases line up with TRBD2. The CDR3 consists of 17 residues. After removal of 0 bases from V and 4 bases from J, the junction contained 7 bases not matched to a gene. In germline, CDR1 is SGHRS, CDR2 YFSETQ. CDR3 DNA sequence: TGCGCCAGCAGCTTGGTATTAGCGGGAGGTGATTACAATGAGCAGTTCTTC. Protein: CASSLVLAGGDYNEQFF. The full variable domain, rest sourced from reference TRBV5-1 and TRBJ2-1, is KAGVTQTPRYLIKTRGQQVTLSCSPISGHRSVSWYQQTPGQGLQFLFEYFSETQRNKGNFPGRFSGRQFSNSRSEMNVSTLELGDSALYLCASSLVLAGGDYNEQFFGPGTRLTVL.

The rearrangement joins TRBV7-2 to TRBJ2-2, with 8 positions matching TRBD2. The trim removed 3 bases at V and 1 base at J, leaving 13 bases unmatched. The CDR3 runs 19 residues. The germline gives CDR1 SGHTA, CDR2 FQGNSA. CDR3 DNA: TGTGCCAGCAGCTTTCCCTCCTTCGGACTAGCTGGGAACACCGGGGAGCTGTTTTTT. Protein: CASSFPSFGLAGNTGELFF. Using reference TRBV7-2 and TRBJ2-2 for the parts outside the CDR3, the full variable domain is GAGVSQSPSNKVTEKGKDVELRCDPISGHTALYWYRQSLGQGLEFLIYFQGNSAPDKSGLPSDRFSAERTGGSVSTLTIQRTQQEDSAVYLCASSFPSFGLAGNTGELFFGEGSRLTVL.

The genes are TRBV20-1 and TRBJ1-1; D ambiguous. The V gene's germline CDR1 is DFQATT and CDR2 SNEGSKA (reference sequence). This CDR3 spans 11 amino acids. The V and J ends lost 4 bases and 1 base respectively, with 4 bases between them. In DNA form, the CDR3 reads TGCAGTGCTACAGGGAACACTGAAGCTTTCTTT. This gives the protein CSATGNTEAFF.

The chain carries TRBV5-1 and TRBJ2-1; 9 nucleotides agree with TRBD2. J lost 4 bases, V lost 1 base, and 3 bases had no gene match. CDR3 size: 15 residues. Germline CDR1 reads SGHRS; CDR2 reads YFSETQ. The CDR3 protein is CASSLWTSVYNEQFF. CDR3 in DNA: TGCGCCAGCAGCTTGTGGACTAGCGTTTACAATGAGCAGTTCTTC.

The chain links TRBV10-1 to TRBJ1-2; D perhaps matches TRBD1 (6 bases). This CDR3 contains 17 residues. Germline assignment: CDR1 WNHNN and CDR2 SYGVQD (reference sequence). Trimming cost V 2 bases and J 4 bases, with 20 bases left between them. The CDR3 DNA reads TGCGCCAGCAGTGAGACTCTTGAAGTCCGGGACACCTATGGCTACACCTTC. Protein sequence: CASSETLEVRDTYGYTF.

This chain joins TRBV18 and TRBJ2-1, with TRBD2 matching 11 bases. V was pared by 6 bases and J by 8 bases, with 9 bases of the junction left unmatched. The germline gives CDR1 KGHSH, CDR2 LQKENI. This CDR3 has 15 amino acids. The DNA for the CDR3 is TGTGCCAGCTCTCCAGGGACTAGCGGATGGGATGAGCAGTTCTTC. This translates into CASSPGTSGWDEQFF.

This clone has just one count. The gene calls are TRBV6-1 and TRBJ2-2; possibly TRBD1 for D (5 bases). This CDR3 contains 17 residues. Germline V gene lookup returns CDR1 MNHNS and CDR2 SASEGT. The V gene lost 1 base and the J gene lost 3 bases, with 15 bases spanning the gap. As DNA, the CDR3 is TGTGCCAGCAGTGAAGGTCTCAGGGCCGTCGACACCGGGGAGCTGTTTTTT. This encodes CASSEGLRAVDTGELFF.

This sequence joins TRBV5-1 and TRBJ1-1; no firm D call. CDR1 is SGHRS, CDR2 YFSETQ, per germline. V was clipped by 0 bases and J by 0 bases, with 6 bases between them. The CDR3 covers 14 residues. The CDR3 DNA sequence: TGCGCCAGCAGCTTGGAACCGATGAACACTGAAGCTTTCTTT. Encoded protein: CASSLEPMNTEAFF.

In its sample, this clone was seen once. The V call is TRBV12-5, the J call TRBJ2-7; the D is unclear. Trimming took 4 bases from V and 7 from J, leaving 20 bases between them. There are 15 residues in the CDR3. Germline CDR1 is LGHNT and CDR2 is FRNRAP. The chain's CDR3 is CASGSGRRGPAEQYF. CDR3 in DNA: TGTGCTAGTGGTTCGGGCCGGCGTGGGCCAGCGGAGCAGTACTTC.